This TCR beta chain was identified during a study of cytomegalovirus exposure and HLA in healthy donors. Those who donated were healthy bone marrow donors. J was trimmed by 1 base and V by 2 bases; bases with no gene match: 3. The CDR3 consists of 16 residues. Germline V gene data show CDR1 as SGHRS and CDR2 as YFSETQ. The PCR was carried out with 60 Vbeta primers and 13 Jbeta primers. Using immunoSEQ multiplex PCR, the repertoire was profiled, and TCRdb retains in-frame clones only, with some absent. The sample lists around 190,000 clones, 70% to 90% seen once, with approximately 1.7% in the top ten.

The sequenced sample consisted of PBMCs. The genes are TRBV5-1 and TRBJ1-6, with TRBD1 matching over 7 bases. This clonotype originated in a woman aged 18-29 years in good health and CMV-seronegative. The CDR3: CASSFTDRSYNSPLHF. The CDR3 DNA follows: TGCGCCAGCAGCTTCACGGACAGGTCCTATAATTCACCCCTCCACTTT.